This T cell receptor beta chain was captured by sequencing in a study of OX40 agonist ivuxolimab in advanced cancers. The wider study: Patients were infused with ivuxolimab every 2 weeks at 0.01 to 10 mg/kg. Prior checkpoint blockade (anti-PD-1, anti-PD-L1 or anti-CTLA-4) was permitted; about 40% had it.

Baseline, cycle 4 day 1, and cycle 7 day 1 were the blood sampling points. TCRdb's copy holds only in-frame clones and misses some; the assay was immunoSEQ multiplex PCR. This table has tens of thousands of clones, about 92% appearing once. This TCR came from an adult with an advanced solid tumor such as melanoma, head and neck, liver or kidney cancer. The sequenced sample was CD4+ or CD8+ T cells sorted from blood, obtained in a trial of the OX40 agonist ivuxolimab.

CDR3 sequence reads: CASSVADEQFF. The CDR3 DNA follows: TGTGCCAGCAGCGTAGCAGATGAGCAGTTCTTC. The chain links TRBV9 to TRBJ2-1; D remains ambiguous. V was cut by 0 bases and J by 8 bases, with 3 bases left in between. The CDR3 is made up of 11 amino acids. CDR1 is SGDLS, CDR2 YYNGEE, per germline.